This T cell receptor beta chain came from a study of patients and donors after allogeneic stem cell transplantation. This CDR3 region has 16 residues. CDR1 and CDR2 (germline): SGHRS, YFSETQ. The ends were cut back, 4 bases at V and 4 bases at J, with 19 bases in the middle. TCRdb reprocessed the RT-PCR reads via MiXCR and lists one record per CDR3 protein. The table records 920,000 or so distinct CDR3 sequences, more than 15% of them present only once. This rearrangement joins TRBV5-1 to TRBJ2-3, with D tentatively TRBD2 (6 bases). Sample: blood, either unsorted or a sorted T cell fraction (not recorded which). This TCR was recovered from a human donor who was either an allogeneic HSCT recipient or a stem cell or donor lymphocyte infusion donor (not recorded which). It is not recorded whose cells these are; they may come from a transplant donor. The CDR3 reads CASSLRGTPIPDTQYF. The DNA of the CDR3 is TGCGCCAGCAGCCTTCGGGGGACCCCAATCCCAGATACGCAGTATTTT.